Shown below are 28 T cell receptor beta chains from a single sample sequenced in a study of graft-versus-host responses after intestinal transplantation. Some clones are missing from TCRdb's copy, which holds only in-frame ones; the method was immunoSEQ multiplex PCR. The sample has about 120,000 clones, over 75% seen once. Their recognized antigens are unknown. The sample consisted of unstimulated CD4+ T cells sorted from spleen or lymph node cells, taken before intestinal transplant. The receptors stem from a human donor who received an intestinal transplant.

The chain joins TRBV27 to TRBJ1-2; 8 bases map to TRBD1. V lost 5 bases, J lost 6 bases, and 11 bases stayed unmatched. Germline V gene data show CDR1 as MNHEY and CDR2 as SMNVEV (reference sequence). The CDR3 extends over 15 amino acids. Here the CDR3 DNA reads TGTGCCAGCAGTCCTTGGACAGGGCAAGAGGATGGCTACACCTTC. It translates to CASSPWTGQEDGYTF.

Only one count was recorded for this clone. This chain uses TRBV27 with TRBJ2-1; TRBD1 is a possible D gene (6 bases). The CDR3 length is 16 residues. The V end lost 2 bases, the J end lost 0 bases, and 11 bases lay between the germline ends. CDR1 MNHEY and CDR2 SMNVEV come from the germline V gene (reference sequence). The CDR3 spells CASSLRTARSYNEQFF. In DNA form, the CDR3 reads TGTGCCAGCAGTTTAAGGACAGCTCGCTCCTACAATGAGCAGTTCTTC.

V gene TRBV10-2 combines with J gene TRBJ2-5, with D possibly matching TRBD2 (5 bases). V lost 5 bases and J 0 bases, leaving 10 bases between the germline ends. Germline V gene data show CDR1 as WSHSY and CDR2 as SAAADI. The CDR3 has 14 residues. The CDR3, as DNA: TGCGCCAGCAGTTACCAGGACTACCAAGAGACCCAGTACTTC. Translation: CASSYQDYQETQYF.

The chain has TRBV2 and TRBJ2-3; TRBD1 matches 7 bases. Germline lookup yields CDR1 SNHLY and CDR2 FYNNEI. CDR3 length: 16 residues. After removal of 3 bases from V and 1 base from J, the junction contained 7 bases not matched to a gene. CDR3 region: CASSDPGQWGTDTQYF. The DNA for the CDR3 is TGTGCCAGCAGTGACCCGGGACAGTGGGGCACAGATACGCAGTATTTT.

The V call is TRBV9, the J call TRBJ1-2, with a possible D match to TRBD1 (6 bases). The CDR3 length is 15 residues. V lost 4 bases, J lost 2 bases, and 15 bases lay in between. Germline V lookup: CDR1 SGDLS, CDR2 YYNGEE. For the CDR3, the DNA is TGTGCCAGCAGCCCCGGGGGGGGGCTCAACTATGGCTACACCTTC. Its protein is CASSPGGGLNYGYTF.

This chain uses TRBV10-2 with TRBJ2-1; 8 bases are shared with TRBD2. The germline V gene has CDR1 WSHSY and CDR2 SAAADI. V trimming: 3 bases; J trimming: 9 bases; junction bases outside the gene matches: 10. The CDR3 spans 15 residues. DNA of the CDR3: TGCGCCAGCAGTGATCTTGCGGGGGGTAAGGGTGAGCAGTTCTTC. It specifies CASSDLAGGKGEQFF.

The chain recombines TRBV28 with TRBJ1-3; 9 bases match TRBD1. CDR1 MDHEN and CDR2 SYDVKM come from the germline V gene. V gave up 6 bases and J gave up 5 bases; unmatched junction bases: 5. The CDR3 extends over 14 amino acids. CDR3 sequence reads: CASSPGQGRNTIYF. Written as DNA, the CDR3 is TGTGCCAGCAGCCCCGGACAGGGGAGAAACACCATATATTTT.

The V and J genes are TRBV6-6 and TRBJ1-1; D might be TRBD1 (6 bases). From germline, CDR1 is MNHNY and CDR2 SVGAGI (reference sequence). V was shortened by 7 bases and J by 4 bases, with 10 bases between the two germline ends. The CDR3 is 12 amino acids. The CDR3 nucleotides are TGTGCCAGCAATCTCAGGGGCACTGAAGCTTTCTTT. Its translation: CASNLRGTEAFF.

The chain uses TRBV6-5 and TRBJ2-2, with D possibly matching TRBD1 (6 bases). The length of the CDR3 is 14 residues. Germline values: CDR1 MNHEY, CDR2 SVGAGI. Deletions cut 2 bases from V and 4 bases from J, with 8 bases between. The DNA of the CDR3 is TGTGCCAGCAGTTACCACAGGGTCACCGGGGAGCTGTTTTTT. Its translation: CASSYHRVTGELFF.

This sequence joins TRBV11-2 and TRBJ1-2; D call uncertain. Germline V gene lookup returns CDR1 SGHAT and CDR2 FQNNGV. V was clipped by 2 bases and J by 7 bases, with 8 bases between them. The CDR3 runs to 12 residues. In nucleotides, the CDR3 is TGTGCCAGCAGCTTAACCGGGTTTGGCTACACCTTC. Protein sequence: CASSLTGFGYTF. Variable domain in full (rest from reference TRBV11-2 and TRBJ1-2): EAGVAQSPRYKIIEKRQSVAFWCNPISGHATLYWYQQILGQGPKLLIQFQNNGVVDDSQLPKDRFSAERLKGVDSTLKIQPAKLEDSAVYLCASSLTGFGYTFGSGTRLTVV.

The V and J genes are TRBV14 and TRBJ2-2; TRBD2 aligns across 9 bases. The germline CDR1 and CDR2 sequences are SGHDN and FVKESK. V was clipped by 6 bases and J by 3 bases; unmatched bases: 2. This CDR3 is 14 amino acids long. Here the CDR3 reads CASRASGDTGELFF. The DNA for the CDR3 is TGTGCCAGCAGGGCTAGCGGGGACACCGGGGAGCTGTTTTTT.

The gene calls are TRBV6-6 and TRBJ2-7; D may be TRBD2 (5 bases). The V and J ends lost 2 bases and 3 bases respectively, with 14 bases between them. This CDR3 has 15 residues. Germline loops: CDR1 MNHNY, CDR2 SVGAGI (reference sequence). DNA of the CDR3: TGTGCCAGCAGTTACGCGGGTGGCGAAGGCTACGAGCAGTACTTC. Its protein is CASSYAGGEGYEQYF.

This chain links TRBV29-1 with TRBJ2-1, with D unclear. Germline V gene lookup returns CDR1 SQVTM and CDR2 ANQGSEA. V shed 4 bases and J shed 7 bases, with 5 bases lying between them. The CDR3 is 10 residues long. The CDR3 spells CSVGANEQFF. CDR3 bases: TGCAGCGTTGGTGCGAATGAGCAGTTCTTC.

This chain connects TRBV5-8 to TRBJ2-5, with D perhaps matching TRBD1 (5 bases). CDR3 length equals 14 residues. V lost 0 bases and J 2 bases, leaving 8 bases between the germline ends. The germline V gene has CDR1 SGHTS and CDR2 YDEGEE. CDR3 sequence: CASSLGQFQETQYF. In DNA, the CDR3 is TGTGCCAGCAGCTTGGGACAGTTTCAAGAGACCCAGTACTTC.

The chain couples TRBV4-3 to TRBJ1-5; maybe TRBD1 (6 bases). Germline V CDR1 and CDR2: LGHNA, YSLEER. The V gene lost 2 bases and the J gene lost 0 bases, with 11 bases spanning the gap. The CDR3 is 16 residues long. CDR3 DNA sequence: TGCGCCAGCAGCCAATTACCAGGGGATAGCAATCAGCCCCAGCATTTT. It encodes CASSQLPGDSNQPQHF.

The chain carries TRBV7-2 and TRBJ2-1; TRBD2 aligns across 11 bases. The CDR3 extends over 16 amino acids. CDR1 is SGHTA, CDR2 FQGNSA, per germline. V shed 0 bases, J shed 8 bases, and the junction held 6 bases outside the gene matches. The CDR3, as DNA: TGTGCCAGCAGCTTAGCCCTAGCGGGGGGTTCAGATGAGCAGTTCTTC. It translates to CASSLALAGGSDEQFF.

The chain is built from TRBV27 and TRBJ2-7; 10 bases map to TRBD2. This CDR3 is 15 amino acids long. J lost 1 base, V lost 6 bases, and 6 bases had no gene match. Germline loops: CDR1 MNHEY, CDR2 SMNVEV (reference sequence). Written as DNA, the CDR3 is TGTGCCAGCAGGGACCCTAGCGGGGGTTCCTACGAGCAGTACTTC. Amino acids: CASRDPSGGSYEQYF.

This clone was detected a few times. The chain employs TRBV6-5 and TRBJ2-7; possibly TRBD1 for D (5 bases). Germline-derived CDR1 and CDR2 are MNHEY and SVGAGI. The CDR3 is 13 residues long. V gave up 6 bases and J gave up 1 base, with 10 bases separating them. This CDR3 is CASRRQSSYEQYF. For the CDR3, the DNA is TGTGCCAGCAGACGACAGTCTTCCTACGAGCAGTACTTC.

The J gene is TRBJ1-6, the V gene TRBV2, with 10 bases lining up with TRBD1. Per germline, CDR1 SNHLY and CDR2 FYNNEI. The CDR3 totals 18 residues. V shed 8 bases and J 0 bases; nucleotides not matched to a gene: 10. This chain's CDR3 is CASARQGALGSYNSPLHF. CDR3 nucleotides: TGTGCCAGCGCCCGACAGGGGGCGCTGGGCTCCTATAATTCACCCCTCCACTTT.

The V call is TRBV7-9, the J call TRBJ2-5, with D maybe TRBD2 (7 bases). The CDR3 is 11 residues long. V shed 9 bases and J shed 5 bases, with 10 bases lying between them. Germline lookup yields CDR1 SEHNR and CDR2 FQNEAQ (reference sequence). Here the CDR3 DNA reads TGTGCCAGTGGGGGGGCGGAGACCCAGTACTTC. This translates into CASGGAETQYF.

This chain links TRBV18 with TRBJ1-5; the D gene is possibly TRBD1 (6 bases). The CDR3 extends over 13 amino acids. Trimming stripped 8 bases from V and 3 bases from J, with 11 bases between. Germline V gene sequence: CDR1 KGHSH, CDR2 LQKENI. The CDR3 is CASQSGVNQPQHF. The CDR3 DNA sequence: TGTGCCAGCCAGTCAGGGGTCAATCAGCCCCAGCATTTT.

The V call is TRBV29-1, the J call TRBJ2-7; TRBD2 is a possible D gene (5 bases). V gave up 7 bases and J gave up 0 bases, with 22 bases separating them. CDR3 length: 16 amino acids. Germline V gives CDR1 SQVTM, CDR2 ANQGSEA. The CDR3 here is CSELKVGARVSYEQYF. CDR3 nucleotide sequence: TGCAGCGAGCTCAAGGTCGGAGCGCGGGTCTCCTACGAGCAGTACTTC.

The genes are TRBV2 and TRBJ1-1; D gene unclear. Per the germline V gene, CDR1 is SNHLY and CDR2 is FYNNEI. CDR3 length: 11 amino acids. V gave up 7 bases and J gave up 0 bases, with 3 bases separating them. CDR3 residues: CASTVNTEAFF. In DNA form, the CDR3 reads TGTGCCAGCACAGTGAACACTGAAGCTTTCTTT.

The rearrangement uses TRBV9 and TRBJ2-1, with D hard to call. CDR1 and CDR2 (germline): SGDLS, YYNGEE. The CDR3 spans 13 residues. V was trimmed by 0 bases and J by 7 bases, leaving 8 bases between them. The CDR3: CASSVDGRNEQFF. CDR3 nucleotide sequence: TGTGCCAGCAGCGTAGATGGCAGGAATGAGCAGTTCTTC.

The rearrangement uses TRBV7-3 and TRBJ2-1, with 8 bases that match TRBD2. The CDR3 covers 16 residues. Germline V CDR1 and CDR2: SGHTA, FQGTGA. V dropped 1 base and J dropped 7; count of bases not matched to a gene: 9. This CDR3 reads CASSLIPSGLKNEQFF. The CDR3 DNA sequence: TGTGCCAGCAGCTTAATTCCTAGCGGGTTGAAAAATGAGCAGTTCTTC. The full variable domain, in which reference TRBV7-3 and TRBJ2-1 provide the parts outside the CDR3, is GAGVSQTPSNKVTEKGKYVELRCDPISGHTALYWYRQSLGQGPEFLIYFQGTGAADDSGLPNDRFFAVRPEGSVSTLKIQRTERGDSAVYLCASSLIPSGLKNEQFFGPGTRLTVL.

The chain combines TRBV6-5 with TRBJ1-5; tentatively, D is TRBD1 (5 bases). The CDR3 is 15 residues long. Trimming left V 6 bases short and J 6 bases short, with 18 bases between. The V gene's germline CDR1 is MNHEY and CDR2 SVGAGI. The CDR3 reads CASRSLGGGGQPQHF. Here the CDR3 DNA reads TGTGCCAGCAGATCCCTGGGCGGGGGTGGTCAGCCCCAGCATTTT.

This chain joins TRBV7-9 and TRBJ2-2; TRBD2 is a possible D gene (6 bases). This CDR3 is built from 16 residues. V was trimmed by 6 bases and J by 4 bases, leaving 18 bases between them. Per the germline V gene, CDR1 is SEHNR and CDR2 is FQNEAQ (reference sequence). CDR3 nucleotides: TGTGCCAGCAGTCCCGGGACTCTACGGACCACCGGGGAGCTGTTTTTT. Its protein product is CASSPGTLRTTGELFF.

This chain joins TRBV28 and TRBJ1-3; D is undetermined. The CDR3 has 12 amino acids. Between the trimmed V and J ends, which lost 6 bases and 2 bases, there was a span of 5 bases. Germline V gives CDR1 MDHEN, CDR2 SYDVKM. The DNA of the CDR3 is TGTGCCAGCAGACTGGCTGGAAACACCATATATTTT. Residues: CASRLAGNTIYF. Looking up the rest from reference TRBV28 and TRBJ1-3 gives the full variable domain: DVKVTQSSRYLVKRTGEKVFLECVQDMDHENMFWYRQDPGLGLRLIYFSYDVKMKEKGDIPEGYSVSREKKERFSLILESASTNQTSMYLCASRLAGNTIYFGEGSWLTVV.